These T cell receptor beta chains were read from a single sample in a study of blood T cells in healthy people across ages. TCRdb independently ran MiXCR on the 5' RACE reads; one entry per CDR3 protein. Of 1.5 million to 2 million distinct CDR3 sequences in the sample, over 25% were seen once. The sample consisted of blood. Receptor source: a woman in her twenties or thirties in good health. CDR3s include the opening cysteine and the closing phenylalanine or tryptophan. The D gene is left open where the match is weak. Clone size appears in some rows only: once, few, many, or a class for an expanded clone.

CASSGLAGAADTQYF,TGTGCCAGCAGTGGGCTAGCGGGAGCGGCAGATACGCAGTATTTT,TRBJ2-3,15,TRBD2,TRBV2,few
CSARLAGRDYEQYF,TGCAGTGCAAGACTAGCGGGGAGAGACTACGAGCAGTACTTC,TRBJ2-7,14,TRBD2,TRBV20-1,many
CASSRGLIGYEQYF,TGTGCCAGCAGTAGGGGGCTCATAGGCTACGAGCAGTACTTC,TRBJ2-7,14,TRBD1,TRBV28,few
CASSPTLGSFYEQYF,TGTGCCAGCAGCCCTACCCTCGGGTCATTCTACGAGCAGTACTTC,TRBJ2-7,15,.,TRBV9,few
CASSSRQDDEAFF,TGTGCCAGCAGCTCGCGGCAGGATGATGAAGCTTTCTTT,TRBJ1-1,13,.,TRBV7-9,.
CSAGDIQNEQFF,TGCAGTGCTGGAGACATACAAAATGAGCAGTTCTTC,TRBJ2-1,12,.,TRBV20-1,few
CASSTGTSNTDTQYF,TGCGCCAGCAGTACCGGGACTTCCAACACAGATACGCAGTATTTT,TRBJ2-3,15,.,TRBV10-1,.
CASSLVPGPQETQYF,TGCGCCAGCAGCTTGGTACCGGGACCACAAGAGACCCAGTACTTC,TRBJ2-5,15,.,TRBV5-1,.
CATSPGTSGYNEQFF,TGTGCCACCAGCCCCGGGACTAGCGGATACAATGAGCAGTTCTTC,TRBJ2-1,15,TRBD2,TRBV15,many
CASSQVGGRYNEQFF,TGCGCCAGCAGCCAGGTGGGCGGGAGATACAATGAGCAGTTCTTC,TRBJ2-1,15,TRBD2,TRBV4-1,.
CATSDYRGHETQYF,TGTGCCACCAGTGATTACAGGGGTCACGAGACCCAGTACTTC,TRBJ2-5,14,TRBD1,TRBV24-1,few
CASHGGSRTDTQYF,TGTGCCAGCCATGGGGGGTCCCGCACAGATACGCAGTATTTT,TRBJ2-3,14,.,TRBV7-9,.
CASSLAARQNEETQYF,TGTGCCAGCAGCTTGGCGGCTCGGCAAAACGAAGAGACCCAGTACTTC,TRBJ2-5,16,.,TRBV5-6,.
CASSVEVSNTETFF,TGTGCCAGCAGCGTAGAAGTCTCGAACACTGAAACTTTCTTT,TRBJ1-1,14,.,TRBV9,.
CSASGGQGNEQFF,TGCAGTGCTAGCGGGGGACAGGGCAATGAGCAGTTCTTC,TRBJ2-1,13,TRBD1,TRBV20-1,.
CASSVYSADYEQYF,TGTGCCAGCAGCGTCTACAGCGCCGACTACGAGCAGTACTTC,TRBJ2-7,14,.,TRBV14,few
CATSRDVEQNYGYTF,TGTGCCACCAGCAGAGATGTTGAACAGAACTATGGCTACACCTTC,TRBJ1-2,15,.,TRBV15,.
CASSRLRNQPQHF,TGTGCCAGCAGCAGGTTACGGAATCAGCCCCAGCATTTT,TRBJ1-5,13,.,TRBV27,few
CASRQGEKLFF,TGTGCCAGCAGGCAGGGCGAAAAACTGTTTTTT,TRBJ1-4,11,.,TRBV12-3/TRBV12-4,few
CASRDGGGRYEQYF,TGTGCCAGCAGGGACGGAGGGGGGAGATACGAGCAGTACTTC,TRBJ2-7,14,.,TRBV6-1,.
CASIAIQETQDF,TGTGCCAGCATAGCGATCCAAGAGACCCAGGACTTC,TRBJ2-5,12,.,TRBV2,.
CASSPADRNAEAFF,TGCGCCAGCAGCCCCGCGGACAGGAACGCTGAAGCTTTCTTT,TRBJ1-1,14,TRBD1,TRBV5-1,few
CSSRNRDREFWSYGYTF,TGTTCCAGCAGGAACCGGGACAGGGAGTTTTGGAGCTATGGCTACACCTTC,TRBJ1-2,17,TRBD1,TRBV12-3/TRBV12-4,.
CASSLVRGSSPLHF,TGTGCCAGCAGCTTGGTCAGGGGGAGTTCACCCCTCCACTTT,TRBJ1-6,14,TRBD1,TRBV5-5,.
CASSQDPLVSNEQFF,TGTGCCAGCAGCCAAGATCCCCTAGTTTCAAATGAGCAGTTCTTC,TRBJ2-1,15,.,TRBV3-1,.
CASSQGGPAGTEAFF,TGTGCCAGCAGCCAAGGTGGACCGGCCGGGACTGAAGCTTTCTTT,TRBJ1-1,15,.,TRBV3-1,few
CASSPFTGTKEKLFF,TGTGCCAGCAGCCCCTTCACAGGGACTAAGGAAAAACTGTTTTTT,TRBJ1-4,15,.,TRBV7-8,.
CASSPLQGTLDEQYF,TGTGCCAGCAGTCCGCTACAGGGCACACTGGACGAGCAGTACTTC,TRBJ2-7,15,.,TRBV27,.
CSTSGTNSNQPQHF,TGCAGCACCTCCGGGACAAATAGCAATCAGCCCCAGCATTTT,TRBJ1-5,14,.,TRBV29-1,many
CASSPRTSGATTQYF,TGTGCCAGCAGCCCGCGGACTAGCGGGGCCACGACCCAGTACTTC,TRBJ2-5,15,TRBD2,TRBV9,few
CASSRRSSSSVVGQETQYF,TGCGCCAGCAGCCGTCGTAGCAGTAGTTCGGTAGTCGGGCAAGAGACCCAGTACTTC,TRBJ2-5,19,.,TRBV5-1,few
CASSNGQGKGYTF,TGTGCCAGCAGCAATGGACAGGGGAAGGGCTACACCTTC,TRBJ1-2,13,TRBD1,TRBV12-3/TRBV12-4,.
CSVGTGVQQYF,TGCAGCGTGGGAACAGGGGTGCAGCAGTACTTC,TRBJ2-7,11,TRBD1,TRBV29-1,many
CASSLEWATGTDTQYF,TGCGCCAGCAGCTTGGAGTGGGCAACTGGCACAGATACGCAGTATTTT,TRBJ2-3,16,.,TRBV5-1,.
CATSDLWDRVAGANVLTF,TGTGCCACCAGTGATTTGTGGGACAGGGTCGCTGGGGCCAACGTCCTGACTTTC,TRBJ2-6,18,TRBD1,TRBV24-1,few
CASSRGQGGETQYF,TGTGCCAGCAGCCGTGGACAGGGGGGAGAGACCCAGTACTTC,TRBJ2-5,14,TRBD1,TRBV7-2,many
CSASSLGSEGRGYEQYF,TGCAGTGCTAGTTCGCTCGGCTCGGAGGGCAGGGGGTACGAGCAGTACTTC,TRBJ2-7,17,.,TRBV20-1,.
CASRKSQGGTEAFF,TGCGCCAGCAGAAAATCACAGGGGGGGACTGAAGCTTTCTTT,TRBJ1-1,14,TRBD1,TRBV10-2,.
CASIGQGTSSYNEQFF,TGTGCCAGCATTGGTCAGGGGACGAGCTCCTACAATGAGCAGTTCTTC,TRBJ2-1,16,.,TRBV28,.
CASSPPTYSYNEQFF,TGTGCCAGCAGTCCCCCTACCTATTCCTACAATGAGCAGTTCTTC,TRBJ2-1,15,.,TRBV28,.
CASTPGYSVSTDTQYF,TGTGCCAGCACCCCGGGCTATAGCGTGAGCACAGATACGCAGTATTTT,TRBJ2-3,16,.,TRBV12-3/TRBV12-4,.
CASSLTSGATYGYTF,TGTGCCAGCAGCTTAACATCAGGAGCTACCTATGGCTACACCTTC,TRBJ1-2,15,.,TRBV11-2,.
CASSRSGGSYNEQFF,TGTGCCAGCAGCCGGAGCGGGGGTTCCTACAATGAGCAGTTCTTC,TRBJ2-1,15,TRBD2,TRBV11-2,.
CASSPIAGGDTQYF,TGTGCCAGCAGCCCCATAGCGGGAGGGGATACCCAGTACTTC,TRBJ2-5,14,TRBD2,TRBV6-5,many
CSVDYRDGRETQYF,TGCAGCGTTGACTACAGGGACGGGAGAGAGACCCAGTACTTC,TRBJ2-5,14,.,TRBV29-1,.